Sequencing of this T cell receptor beta chain was carried out in a study of blood T cell repertoires in COVID-19. Study details: Some COVID-19 samples were acute and others convalescent; all came from the United States, Italy and Spain.

V was clipped by 9 bases and J by 0 bases, with 12 bases between them. The CDR3 has 14 amino acids. The germline CDR1 and CDR2 sequences are MNHNY and SVGAGI (reference sequence). Produced via immunoSEQ multiplex PCR; TCRdb's table is partial and in-frame only. This sample has 160,000 or so clones; around 80% occur once, and the top ten carry roughly 9.8%. This chain links TRBV6-6 with TRBJ2-1; no firm D call. Material for sequencing was peripheral blood. The TCR was taken from a woman aged 45-65 years with acute or convalescent COVID-19. In DNA form, the CDR3 reads TGTGCCAGTACTCTAGGAAGCTCCTACAATGAGCAGTTCTTC. It codes for CASTLGSSYNEQFF.